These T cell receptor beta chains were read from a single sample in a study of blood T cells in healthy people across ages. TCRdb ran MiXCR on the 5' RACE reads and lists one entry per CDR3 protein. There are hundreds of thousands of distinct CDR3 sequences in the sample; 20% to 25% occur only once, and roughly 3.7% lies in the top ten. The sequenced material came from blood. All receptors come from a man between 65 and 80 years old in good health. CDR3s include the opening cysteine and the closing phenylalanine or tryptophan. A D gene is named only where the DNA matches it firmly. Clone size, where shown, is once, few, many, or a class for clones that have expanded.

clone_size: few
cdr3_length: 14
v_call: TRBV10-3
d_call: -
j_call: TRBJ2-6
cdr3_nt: TGTGCCATCACCTCGGGGTCCGGGGCCAACGTCCTGACTTTC
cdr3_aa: CAITSGSGANVLTF

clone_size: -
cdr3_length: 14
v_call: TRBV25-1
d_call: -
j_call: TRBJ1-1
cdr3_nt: TGTGCCAGCAGTGTCGACAGGATGGGAACTGAAGCTTTCTTT
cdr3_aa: CASSVDRMGTEAFF

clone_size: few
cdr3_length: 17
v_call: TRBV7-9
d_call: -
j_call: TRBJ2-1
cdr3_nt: TGTGCCAGCAGCTTAGCCCAAGGAGAAGGGAAAAACAATGAGCAGTTCTTC
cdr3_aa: CASSLAQGEGKNNEQFF

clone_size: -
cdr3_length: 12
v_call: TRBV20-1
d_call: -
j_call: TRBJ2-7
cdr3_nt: TGCAGTGCCACCCCCGGGACTCGCGAGCAGTACTTC
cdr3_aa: CSATPGTREQYF

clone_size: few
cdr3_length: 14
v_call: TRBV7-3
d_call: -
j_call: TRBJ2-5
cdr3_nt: TGTGCCAGCAGCTTAAACGGGCTCCAAGAGACCCAGTACTTC
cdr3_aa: CASSLNGLQETQYF

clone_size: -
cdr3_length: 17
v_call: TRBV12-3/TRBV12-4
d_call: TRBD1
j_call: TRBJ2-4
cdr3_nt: TGTGCCAGCAGCCCCGCGGGACAGGTGTGGGGCAAAAACATTCAGTACTTC
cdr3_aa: CASSPAGQVWGKNIQYF

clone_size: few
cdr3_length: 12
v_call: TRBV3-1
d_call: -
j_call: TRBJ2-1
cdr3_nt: TGTGCCAGCAGCCAGGACTGGAATGAGCAGTTCTTC
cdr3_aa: CASSQDWNEQFF

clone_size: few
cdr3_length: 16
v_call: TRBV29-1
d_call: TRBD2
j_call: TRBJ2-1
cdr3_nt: TGCAGCGTTGAAGGAACTAGCGGGAGTAGGTACAATGAGCAGTTCTTC
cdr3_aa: CSVEGTSGSRYNEQFF

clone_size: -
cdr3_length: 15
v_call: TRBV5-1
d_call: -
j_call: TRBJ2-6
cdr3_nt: TGCGCCAGCAGCTTGCCCGACTCTGGGGCCAACGTCCTGACTTTC
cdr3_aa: CASSLPDSGANVLTF

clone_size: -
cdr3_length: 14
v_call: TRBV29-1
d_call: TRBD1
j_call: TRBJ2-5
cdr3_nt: TGCAGCGTTGACCCGGGACAGGGAGAAGAGACCCAGTACTTC
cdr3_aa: CSVDPGQGEETQYF

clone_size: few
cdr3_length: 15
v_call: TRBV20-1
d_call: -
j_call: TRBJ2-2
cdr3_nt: TGCAGTGCTAGAGGGGGGGGCTCGGGGACCGGGGAGCTGTTTTTT
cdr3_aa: CSARGGGSGTGELFF

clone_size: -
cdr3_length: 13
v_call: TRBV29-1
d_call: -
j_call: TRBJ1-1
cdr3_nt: TGCAGCACCCGGGGAGGGAAGAGCACTGAAGCTTTCTTT
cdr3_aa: CSTRGGKSTEAFF

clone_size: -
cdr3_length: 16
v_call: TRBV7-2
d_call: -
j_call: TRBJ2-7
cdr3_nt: TGTGCCAGCAGCTTAAAACTAGGGCCAGCCCTCTACGAGCAGTACTTC
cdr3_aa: CASSLKLGPALYEQYF

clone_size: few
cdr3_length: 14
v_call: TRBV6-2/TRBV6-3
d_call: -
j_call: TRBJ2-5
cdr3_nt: TGTGCCAGCAGTTTTCCCGACAGACAAGAGACCCAGTACTTC
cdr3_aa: CASSFPDRQETQYF

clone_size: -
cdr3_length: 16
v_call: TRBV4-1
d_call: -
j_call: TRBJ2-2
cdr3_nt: TGCGCCAGCAGCCCCTTCTCAACAGGAAACACCGGGGAGCTGTTTTTT
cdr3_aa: CASSPFSTGNTGELFF

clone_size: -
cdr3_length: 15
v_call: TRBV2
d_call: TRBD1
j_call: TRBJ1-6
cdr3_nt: TGTGCCAGCAGTGCATTTGGACAGGTTAATTCACCCCTCCACTTT
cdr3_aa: CASSAFGQVNSPLHF

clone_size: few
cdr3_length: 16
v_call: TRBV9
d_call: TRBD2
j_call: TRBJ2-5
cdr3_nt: TGTGCCAGCAGCGTGGAGGGACTAGCGGGAGTAGAGACCCAGTACTTC
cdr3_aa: CASSVEGLAGVETQYF

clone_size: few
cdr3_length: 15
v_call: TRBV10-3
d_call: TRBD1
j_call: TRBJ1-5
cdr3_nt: TGTGCCATCAGTGATACCGACAGGGGTTATCAGCCCCAGCATTTT
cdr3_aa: CAISDTDRGYQPQHF

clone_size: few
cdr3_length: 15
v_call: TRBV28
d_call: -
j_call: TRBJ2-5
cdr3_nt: TGTGTCAGCAGTCGGGACGGGCTCGGCCAAGAGACCCAGTACTTC
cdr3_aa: CVSSRDGLGQETQYF

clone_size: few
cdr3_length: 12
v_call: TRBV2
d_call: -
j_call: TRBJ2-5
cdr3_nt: TGTGCCAGCGTGGGCTATCAAGAGACCCAGTACTTC
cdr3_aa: CASVGYQETQYF

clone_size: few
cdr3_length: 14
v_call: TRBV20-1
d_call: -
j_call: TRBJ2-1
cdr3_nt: TGCAGTGCTCGGGACCAAAGCTCCTACAATGAGCAGTTCTTC
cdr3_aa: CSARDQSSYNEQFF